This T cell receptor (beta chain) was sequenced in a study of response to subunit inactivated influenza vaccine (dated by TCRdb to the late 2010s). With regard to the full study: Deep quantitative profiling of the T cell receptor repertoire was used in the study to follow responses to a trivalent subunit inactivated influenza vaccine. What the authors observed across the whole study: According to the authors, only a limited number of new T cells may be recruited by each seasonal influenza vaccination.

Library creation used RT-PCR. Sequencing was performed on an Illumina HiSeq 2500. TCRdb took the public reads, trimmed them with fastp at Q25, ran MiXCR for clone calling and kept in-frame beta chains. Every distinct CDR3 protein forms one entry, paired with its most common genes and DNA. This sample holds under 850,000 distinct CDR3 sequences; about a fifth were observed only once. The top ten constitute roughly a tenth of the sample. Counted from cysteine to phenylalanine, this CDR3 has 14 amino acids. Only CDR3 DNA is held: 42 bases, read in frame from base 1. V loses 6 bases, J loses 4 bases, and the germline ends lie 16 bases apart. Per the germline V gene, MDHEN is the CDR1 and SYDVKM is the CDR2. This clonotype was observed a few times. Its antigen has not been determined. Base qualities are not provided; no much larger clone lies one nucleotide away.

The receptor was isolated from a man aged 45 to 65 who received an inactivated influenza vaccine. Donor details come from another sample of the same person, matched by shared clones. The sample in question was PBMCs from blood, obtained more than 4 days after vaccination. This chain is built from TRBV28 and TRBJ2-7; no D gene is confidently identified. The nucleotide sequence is TGTGCCAGCAGGAGACAAGGGTACCGTTACGAGCAGTACTTC. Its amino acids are CASRRQGYRYEQYF.